These 26 T cell receptor beta chains were sequenced from one sample in a study of early T cells in non-severe SARS-CoV-2 infection. TCRdb processed the 5' RACE reads anew with MiXCR; each CDR3 protein has one entry. The top ten clones hold approximately 4.8% of a sample with tens of thousands of distinct CDR3 sequences, over 10% of them seen once. Source material: whole blood. All receptors derive from an adult who was a healthcare worker with PCR-confirmed SARS-CoV-2 infection or an uninfected control (not recorded which).

This clonotype was recorded at least ten times. This chain links TRBV20-1 with TRBJ2-7, with TRBD2 matching over 12 bases. The CDR3 contains 16 residues. V shed 0 bases and J 5 bases; nucleotides not matched to a gene: 8. CDR1 is DFQATT and CDR2 is SNEGSKA in the germline V gene (reference sequence). The DNA for the CDR3 is TGCAGTGCTAGAGACCCGACTAGCGGGAGACATAACGAGCAGTACTTC. It is translated as CSARDPTSGRHNEQYF.

This clonotype has at least ten counts. The genes are TRBV25-1 and TRBJ2-3; no firm D call. Germline CDR1 MGHDK, CDR2 SYGVNS. With 4 bases removed from V and 5 bases from J, the gap between germline ends came to 10 bases. The CDR3 extends over 13 amino acids. CDR3 protein: CASSGGLGDTQYF. CDR3 nucleotide sequence: TGTGCCAGCAGTGGCGGATTGGGAGATACGCAGTATTTT.

The chain combines TRBV7-2 with TRBJ1-3, with D possibly matching TRBD1 (6 bases). This CDR3 has 15 residues. The V and J ends lost 6 bases and 2 bases respectively, with 14 bases between them. CDR1 SGHTA and CDR2 FQGNSA come from the germline V gene. The CDR3 sequence is CASRVTGNTGNTIYF. CDR3 coding DNA: TGTGCCAGCAGGGTCACAGGGAATACTGGAAACACCATATATTTT.

This clonotype was counted a few times. This rearrangement joins TRBV7-3 to TRBJ2-1; 9 positions match TRBD1. CDR1 and CDR2 (germline): SGHTA, FQGTGA. CDR3 length equals 14 residues. V was pared by 5 bases and J by 6 bases, with 5 bases of the junction left unmatched. CDR3 amino acids: CASSRGQGPNEQFF. In DNA, the CDR3 is TGTGCCAGCAGCCGGGGACAGGGACCCAATGAGCAGTTCTTC.

This clonotype was found many times. V usage is TRBV9 and J usage is TRBJ2-1; 7 nucleotides align to TRBD2. CDR1 and CDR2 (germline): SGDLS, YYNGEE. This CDR3 region has 16 residues. With 0 bases clipped from V and 3 bases from J, the junction kept 6 bases outside the gene matches. CDR3 in amino acids: CASSVGDGRFYNEQFF. CDR3 in DNA: TGTGCCAGCAGCGTAGGGGACGGGAGGTTCTACAATGAGCAGTTCTTC.

The chain employs TRBV6-2 or TRBV6-3 and TRBJ2-5; the match to TRBD2 covers 7 bases. CDR1 MNHEY and CDR2 SVGEGT come from the germline V gene. There are 14 residues in the CDR3. V shed 0 bases and J 7 bases; nucleotides not matched to a gene: 5. The CDR3 nucleotides are TGTGCCAGCAGTTACTCCGGCGGGGGACGGACCCAGTACTTC. It codes for CASSYSGGGRTQYF.

The V and J genes are TRBV18 and TRBJ2-7; D call uncertain. This CDR3 has 14 residues. Trimming cost V 1 base and J 5 bases, with 12 bases left between them. Germline values: CDR1 KGHSH, CDR2 LQKENI. The CDR3 coding sequence is TGTGCCAGCTCACCACAGGGTTTGGGCCACGAGCAGTACTTC. Encoded protein: CASSPQGLGHEQYF.

This clonotype has more than one count but fewer than ten. V is TRBV11-2 and J is TRBJ2-3; 9 bases match TRBD2. Trimming cost V 1 base and J 3 bases; bases outside gene matches: 8. The CDR3 spans 17 residues. Germline CDR1 reads SGHAT; CDR2 reads FQNNGV. CDR3 region: CASSLGISGRITDTQYF. DNA of the CDR3: TGTGCCAGCAGCTTAGGGATCAGCGGGAGGATAACAGATACGCAGTATTTT.

The chain employs TRBV5-1 and TRBJ2-1, with D perhaps assigned TRBD1 or TRBD2 (6 bases each). The germline V and J ends were trimmed by 4 bases and 10 bases, with 21 bases remaining between them. The CDR3 has 15 residues. CDR1 SGHRS and CDR2 YFSETQ come from the germline V gene. The CDR3 loop is CASSPWGRGAGEQFF. The CDR3 DNA follows: TGCGCCAGCAGCCCATGGGGGCGGGGCGCCGGGGAGCAGTTCTTC. Full variable domain (missing parts from reference TRBV5-1 and TRBJ2-1): KAGVTQTPRYLIKTRGQQVTLSCSPISGHRSVSWYQQTPGQGLQFLFEYFSETQRNKGNFPGRFSGRQFSNSRSEMNVSTLELGDSALYLCASSPWGRGAGEQFFGPGTRLTVL.

This clonotype was found many times. V usage is TRBV19 and J usage is TRBJ2-2, with D unclear. The CDR3 covers 14 residues. The V gene lost 3 bases and the J gene lost 8 bases, with 13 bases spanning the gap. Looked up from germline, CDR1 is LNHDA and CDR2 is SQIVND (reference sequence). The CDR3 bases are TGTGCCAGTAGTATCCAGAAGGGCTCGGGGGAGCTGTTTTTT. It codes for CASSIQKGSGELFF.

The V gene is TRBV5-5, the J gene TRBJ1-4; 7 nucleotides align to TRBD1. Germline lookup yields CDR1 SGHKS and CDR2 YYEKEE (reference sequence). This CDR3 comprises 13 residues. With V trimmed by 4 bases and J by 6 bases, 3 bases remained unmatched. The CDR3 region is CASSPTGDEKLFF. For the CDR3, the DNA is TGTGCCAGCAGCCCCACAGGGGATGAAAAACTGTTTTTT.

This clonotype was found a few times. The rearrangement joins TRBV30 to TRBJ1-3; D might be TRBD1 (5 bases). The CDR3 is 14 amino acids. CDR1 and CDR2 (germline): GTSNPN, SVGIG (reference sequence). The V gene lost 4 bases and the J gene lost 0 bases, with 10 bases spanning the gap. CDR3 region: CAWNRDPSGNTIYF. The CDR3 DNA reads as TGTGCCTGGAATCGGGACCCCTCTGGAAACACCATATATTTT.

This clonotype showed up just a few times. The CDR3 DNA is TGTGCCAGCAGCTTCGGGGTCAGCACCTATGAGCAGTTCTTC. Its protein product is CASSFGVSTYEQFF. The chain couples TRBV7-9 to TRBJ2-1; D is perhaps TRBD2 (5 bases). Germline V CDR1 and CDR2: SEHNR, FQNEAQ (reference sequence). V gave up 3 bases and J gave up 8 bases, with 14 bases separating them. CDR3 length: 14 amino acids.

This clonotype was counted a few times. This chain connects TRBV12-3 or TRBV12-4 to TRBJ2-1, with 7 bases identical to TRBD2. The CDR3 consists of 16 residues. The trim removed 5 bases at V and 6 bases at J, leaving 13 bases unmatched. The CDR3 bases are TGTGCCAGCAGTCTTGGGCGGCGGGAGAGAAGCAATGAGCAGTTCTTC. Translated, it gives CASSLGRRERSNEQFF.

The rearrangement links TRBV20-1 to TRBJ2-2, with D possibly TRBD2 on 6 matching bases. Germline V lookup: CDR1 DFQATT, CDR2 SNEGSKA (reference sequence). V was shortened by 5 bases and J by 4 bases, with 11 bases between the two germline ends. The CDR3 contains 13 residues. DNA of the CDR3: TGCAGTGCTCCTCTAGCGCTCACCGGGGAGCTGTTTTTT. Encoded protein: CSAPLALTGELFF.

This clonotype was recorded a few times. The chain is built from TRBV9 and TRBJ2-7; no reliable D call. CDR1 SGDLS and CDR2 YYNGEE come from the germline V gene. V dropped 0 bases and J dropped 0 bases, with 10 bases sitting between them. This CDR3 has 15 residues. The CDR3 here is CASSVGPSFSYEQYF. The CDR3 nucleotides are TGTGCCAGCAGCGTAGGGCCCAGCTTCTCCTACGAGCAGTACTTC.

The chain uses TRBV7-9 and TRBJ1-2, with 7 bases identical to TRBD1. The V gene end was trimmed by 1 base and the J gene end by 7 bases; junction bases not matched to a gene: 6. The CDR3 length is 14 residues. Germline CDR1 SEHNR, CDR2 FQNEAQ (reference sequence). CDR3 DNA sequence: TGTGCCAGCAGCTTAGACAGGGGTATTCGTGGCTACACCTTC. Translating it yields CASSLDRGIRGYTF.

This clonotype rates as medium-sized (0.01 to 0.1%). V is TRBV29-1 and J is TRBJ1-1; maybe TRBD1 (6 bases). V was cut by 0 bases and J by 6 bases, with 17 bases left in between. The CDR3 extends over 15 amino acids. Germline V lookup: CDR1 SQVTM, CDR2 ANQGSEA. DNA of the CDR3: TGCAGCGTTGAAGATTTAACCCCGACAGGCCCTGAAGCTTTCTTT. Translating it yields CSVEDLTPTGPEAFF.

This clonotype was detected many times. The chain links TRBV29-1 to TRBJ2-3, with TRBD1 matching 9 bases. The CDR3 covers 14 residues. The germline V gene encodes CDR1 SQVTM and CDR2 ANQGSEA. The ends lost 4 bases at V and 4 bases at J; junction bases unmatched: 6. The CDR3 DNA sequence: TGCAGCGTTGCCCACAGGGGGCAGGCAGATACGCAGTATTTT. It specifies CSVAHRGQADTQYF.

This clonotype was seen many times. V usage is TRBV15 and J usage is TRBJ1-2; D is perhaps TRBD1 (5 bases). CDR1 is LNHNV, CDR2 YYDKDF, per germline (reference sequence). This CDR3 is built from 15 residues. V lost 4 bases and J 3 bases, leaving 15 bases between the germline ends. As DNA, the CDR3 is TGTGCCACCAGCATTGGGGGGAGGGTCGACTATGGCTACACCTTC. This gives the protein CATSIGGRVDYGYTF.

This clonotype was found a few times. The chain carries TRBV10-1 and TRBJ1-2; D is possibly TRBD1 (6 bases). V dropped 0 bases and J dropped 5 bases, with 7 bases sitting between them. CDR3 size: 13 residues. Germline assignment: CDR1 WNHNN and CDR2 SYGVQD (reference sequence). CDR3: CASSESGGYGYTF. CDR3 DNA sequence: TGCGCCAGCAGTGAGTCAGGGGGATATGGCTACACCTTC.

This clonotype was seen a handful of times. The chain recombines TRBV25-1 with TRBJ1-1; D is unresolved. This CDR3 spans 14 amino acids. Germline values: CDR1 MGHDK, CDR2 SYGVNS. The ends were cut back, 4 bases at V and 7 bases at J, with 16 bases in the middle. The CDR3 loop reads CASSGGLGTGEAFF. The CDR3 coding sequence is TGTGCCAGCAGTGGAGGTTTGGGTACCGGTGAAGCTTTCTTT.

The rearrangement joins TRBV6-5 to TRBJ2-7, with TRBD2 matching over 7 bases. CDR1 MNHEY and CDR2 SVGAGI come from the germline V gene. The junction had 7 bases not matched to a gene; V was cut back by 1 base and J by 10 bases. This CDR3 region has 13 residues. The CDR3, as DNA: TGTGCCAGCAGTTACTGGGGGGGATGGGTCCAGTACTTC. Its protein product is CASSYWGGWVQYF.

This clonotype was detected ten times or more. The chain carries TRBV7-2 and TRBJ2-1; TRBD1 matches at 9 bases. The CDR3 has 16 residues. Trimming at V came to 7 bases and at J to 7 bases, leaving 14 bases not matched to a gene. Germline-derived CDR1 and CDR2 are SGHTA and FQGNSA. CDR3 DNA sequence: TGTGCCAGCACCCAAACAGGGGGCCTCTCGTGGAATGAGCAGTTCTTC. The encoded protein is CASTQTGGLSWNEQFF. Looking up the rest from reference TRBV7-2 and TRBJ2-1 gives the full variable domain: GAGVSQSPSNKVTEKGKDVELRCDPISGHTALYWYRQSLGQGLEFLIYFQGNSAPDKSGLPSDRFSAERTGGSVSTLTIQRTQQEDSAVYLCASTQTGGLSWNEQFFGPGTRLTVL.

This clonotype came up many times. The chain couples TRBV27 to TRBJ2-7; 11 nucleotides align to TRBD2. This CDR3 has 18 amino acids. The V and J ends lost 2 bases and 5 bases, in that order; junction bases with no gene match: 14. Germline loops: CDR1 MNHEY, CDR2 SMNVEV (reference sequence). The CDR3 loop reads CASSLRGQISGRVHEQYF. The CDR3 DNA reads TGTGCCAGCAGTTTACGGGGACAAATTAGCGGGAGGGTGCACGAGCAGTACTTC.

In its sample, this clonotype was seen many times. The chain employs TRBV11-2 and TRBJ2-1; TRBD1 is a possible D gene (5 bases). The V end was cut by 1 base, the J end by 2 bases, with 9 bases between. The CDR3 is 15 residues long. In germline, CDR1 is SGHAT, CDR2 FQNNGV. CDR3 nucleotide sequence: TGTGCCAGCAGCTTAGGGACAAGGACCTACAATGAGCAGTTCTTC. It yields the protein CASSLGTRTYNEQFF.